The 30 T cell receptor beta chains presented below share a single source sample, sequenced in a study of cytomegalovirus exposure and HLA in healthy donors. Vbeta (60) and Jbeta (13) primers were used in the PCR. Some clones are missing from TCRdb's copy, which holds only in-frame ones; the method was immunoSEQ multiplex PCR. This repertoire includes about 72,000 clones. Sequencing was performed on PBMCs. Receptors originate from a middle-aged man in good health and CMV-seronegative.

The genes are TRBV10-3 and TRBJ1-3, with D perhaps matching TRBD1 (6 bases). CDR1 and CDR2 (germline): ENHRY, SYGVKD. Trimming left V 4 bases short and J 0 bases short, with 16 bases between. CDR3 length: 17 residues. The CDR3 nucleotides are TGTGCCATCAGTGTGAAGGACAGTCCTTTCTCTGGAAACACCATATATTTT. This translates into CAISVKDSPFSGNTIYF.

The V and J genes are TRBV7-2 and TRBJ2-2; TRBD2 might be the D (5 bases). The CDR3 has 14 amino acids. Per germline, CDR1 SGHTA and CDR2 FQGNSA. Trimming cost V 3 bases and J 4 bases, with 9 bases left between them. CDR3 in amino acids: CASSFTRATGELFF. The DNA of the CDR3 is TGTGCCAGCAGCTTCACGAGGGCCACCGGGGAGCTGTTTTTT.

The chain's CDR3 is CASSGAPGAQNYGYTF. In DNA form, the CDR3 reads TGTGCCAGCAGTGGTGCTCCCGGAGCCCAGAACTATGGCTACACCTTC. The chain uses TRBV9 and TRBJ1-2; D is undetermined. The V gene's germline CDR1 is SGDLS and CDR2 YYNGEE. CDR3 length: 16 amino acids. The V gene lost 5 bases and the J gene lost 2 bases, with 19 bases spanning the gap.

The genes are TRBV28 and TRBJ1-5; 9 positions match TRBD1. J gave up 5 bases and V 7 bases, and 9 bases lay outside the gene matches. Germline assignment: CDR1 MDHEN and CDR2 SYDVKM. The CDR3 covers 15 residues. CDR3 amino acids: CASNIFGTGYQPQHF. As DNA, the CDR3 is TGTGCCAGCAATATCTTCGGGACAGGGTATCAGCCCCAGCATTTT. The variable domain in full, with the rest retrieved from reference TRBV28 and TRBJ1-5, is DVKVTQSSRYLVKRTGEKVFLECVQDMDHENMFWYRQDPGLGLRLIYFSYDVKMKEKGDIPEGYSVSREKKERFSLILESASTNQTSMYLCASNIFGTGYQPQHFGDGTRLSIL.

As for this clone: At the DNA level, this CDR3 is encoded by other sequences in the same sample as well. This chain joins TRBV18 and TRBJ1-5; perhaps TRBD1 as D (6 bases). With 10 bases removed from V and 1 base from J, the gap between germline ends came to 29 bases. Germline V gene lookup returns CDR1 KGHSH and CDR2 LQKENI. CDR3 size: 19 residues. DNA of the CDR3: TGTGCCACTCATCCCGGTCACTCCACAGGGAATATGAGCAATCAGCCCCAGCATTTT. This encodes CATHPGHSTGNMSNQPQHF.

Here the CDR3 DNA reads TGCGCCAGCAGTTCCGACAGGGTCCCCCAAGAGACCCAGTACTTC. Encoded protein: CASSSDRVPQETQYF. The V and J genes are TRBV5-1 and TRBJ2-5; TRBD1 agrees at 7 bases. The CDR3 is made up of 15 amino acids. V was clipped by 5 bases and J by 1 base; unmatched bases: 8. Germline CDR1 reads SGHRS; CDR2 reads YFSETQ.

The genes are TRBV6-5 and TRBJ2-7; 8 nucleotides line up with TRBD1. CDR1 and CDR2 (germline): MNHEY, SVGAGI. This CDR3 region has 13 residues. The V gene end was trimmed by 7 bases and the J gene end by 7 bases; junction bases not matched to a gene: 9. CDR3 sequence (DNA): TGTGCCAGCACTACGACAGGGGAGATGGAGCAGTACTTC. It translates to CASTTTGEMEQYF.

The rearrangement joins TRBV19 to TRBJ1-1; D remains ambiguous. The CDR3 is 15 amino acids. The germline CDR1 and CDR2 sequences are LNHDA and SQIVND (reference sequence). Trimming removed 7 bases from V and 3 bases from J, with 18 bases in between. The CDR3 nucleotides are TGTGCCAGTACCCGACTCGGGGAAGTAGACACTGAAGCTTTCTTT. Amino acids: CASTRLGEVDTEAFF.

The chain recombines TRBV6-6 with TRBJ2-3; TRBD2 aligns across 8 bases. CDR3 size: 14 residues. Germline CDR1 is MNHNY and CDR2 is SVGAGI (reference sequence). V was pared by 4 bases and J by 1 base, with 1 base of the junction left unmatched. The DNA of the CDR3 is TGTGCCAGCAGTTCGACTAGCGGCACAGATACGCAGTATTTT. This codes for CASSSTSGTDTQYF.

This chain uses TRBV29-1 with TRBJ1-2; D is perhaps TRBD1 (5 bases). V was cut by 2 bases and J by 7 bases, with 11 bases left in between. The CDR3 runs to 12 residues. The germline V gene encodes CDR1 SQVTM and CDR2 ANQGSEA. The DNA for the CDR3 is TGCAGCGTTGAAATAGGGGTCGGTGGCTACACCTTC. It codes for CSVEIGVGGYTF. The entire variable domain, with the rest obtained from reference TRBV29-1 and TRBJ1-2, is as follows: SAVISQKPSRDICQRGTSLTIQCQVDSQVTMMFWYRQQPGQSLTLIATANQGSEATYESGFVIDKFPISRPNLTFSTLTVSNMSPEDSSIYLCSVEIGVGGYTFGSGTRLTVV.

The V call is TRBV7-3, the J call TRBJ1-3; TRBD1 might be the D (5 bases). The V gene's germline CDR1 is SGHTA and CDR2 FQGTGA. The CDR3 covers 16 residues. The ends were cut back, 7 bases at V and 0 bases at J, with 16 bases in the middle. CDR3 amino acids: CASTRKGQSSGNTIYF. The DNA of the CDR3 is TGTGCCAGCACTAGGAAGGGGCAATCCTCTGGAAACACCATATATTTT.

This rearrangement joins TRBV27 to TRBJ2-7; the D gene is possibly TRBD1 (5 bases). Germline V gene lookup returns CDR1 MNHEY and CDR2 SMNVEV (reference sequence). This CDR3 region has 13 residues. V was cut by 8 bases and J by 2 bases, with 13 bases left in between. This CDR3 is CASRAGSTYEQYF. CDR3 coding DNA: TGTGCCAGCCGGGCAGGGTCAACCTACGAGCAGTACTTC.

This rearrangement joins TRBV19 to TRBJ1-5; D possibly corresponds to TRBD1 (6 bases). Looked up from germline, CDR1 is LNHDA and CDR2 is SQIVND (reference sequence). The CDR3 is 18 residues long. The germline V and J ends were trimmed by 5 bases and 5 bases, with 25 bases remaining between them. CDR3 in DNA: TGTGCCAGTAGTTCCCCCAGGGGCAGCGGGAAAACGGATCAGCCCCAGCATTTT. Translating gives CASSSPRGSGKTDQPQHF.

This rearrangement joins TRBV7-2 to TRBJ2-7; 9 bases line up with TRBD2. J gave up 2 bases and V 3 bases, and 2 bases lay outside the gene matches. Germline V lookup: CDR1 SGHTA, CDR2 FQGNSA. This CDR3 contains 14 residues. CDR3 coding DNA: TGTGCCAGCAGCTTTAGCGGGAGCACCTACGAGCAGTACTTC. The encoded protein is CASSFSGSTYEQYF.

The chain joins TRBV7-6 to TRBJ2-7; D remains ambiguous. V was shortened by 0 bases and J by 6 bases, with 6 bases between the two germline ends. This CDR3 has 12 amino acids. Germline V CDR1 and CDR2: SGHVS, FNYEAQ. The CDR3 DNA sequence: TGTGCCAGCAGCTTAGCCGCTAGCGAGCAGTACTTC. This codes for CASSLAASEQYF.

The chain combines TRBV7-8 with TRBJ2-1; 7 bases match TRBD1. Looked up from germline, CDR1 is SGHVS and CDR2 is FQNEAQ. Trimming at V came to 3 bases and at J to 4 bases, leaving 9 bases not matched to a gene. The length of the CDR3 is 16 residues. The CDR3 here is CASSFMTGLFYNEQFF. CDR3 nucleotides: TGTGCCAGCAGCTTCATGACAGGGTTATTTTACAATGAGCAGTTCTTC.

The chain carries TRBV6-5 and TRBJ2-7; TRBD1 is a possible D gene (5 bases). The CDR3 extends over 14 amino acids. Germline assignment: CDR1 MNHEY and CDR2 SVGAGI. The V end was cut by 2 bases, the J end by 2 bases, with 10 bases between. The CDR3 protein is CASSYGAGTYEQYF. In nucleotides, the CDR3 is TGTGCCAGCAGTTACGGGGCAGGCACCTACGAGCAGTACTTC.

J is TRBJ1-4 and V is TRBV5-1; D possibly corresponds to TRBD1 (5 bases). The CDR3 covers 15 residues. Germline V gene sequence: CDR1 SGHRS, CDR2 YFSETQ. The V gene lost 4 bases and the J gene lost 3 bases, with 13 bases spanning the gap. The CDR3 bases are TGCGCCAGCAGCCCCCTGGACAAACCTAATGAAAAACTGTTTTTT. Its translation: CASSPLDKPNEKLFF.

The rearrangement joins TRBV28 to TRBJ2-7, with a tentative D call TRBD1 (5 bases). The germline gives CDR1 MDHEN, CDR2 SYDVKM. The V and J ends lost 2 bases and 4 bases respectively, with 6 bases between them. This CDR3 is 12 amino acids long. CDR3 DNA sequence: TGTGCCAGCAGTTTAGGGGCTTACGAGCAGTACTTC. Protein product: CASSLGAYEQYF.

The DNA for the CDR3 is TGTGCCAGCAGCGCCCAGACTAGCGGAAGAGAGACCCAGTACTTC. It codes for CASSAQTSGRETQYF. The rearrangement uses TRBV9 and TRBJ2-5, with 9 bases fitting TRBD2. Germline CDR1 SGDLS, CDR2 YYNGEE. V shed 3 bases and J 4 bases; nucleotides not matched to a gene: 7. This CDR3 has 15 amino acids.

The chain is built from TRBV4-1 and TRBJ1-1; perhaps TRBD1 as D (5 bases). CDR1 and CDR2 (germline): MGHRA, YSYEKL. V was clipped by 5 bases and J by 7 bases, with 20 bases between them. The CDR3 has 15 residues. The CDR3 reads CASSRSTDSVGEAFF. DNA of the CDR3: TGCGCCAGCAGCAGAAGCACAGACAGTGTGGGTGAAGCTTTCTTT.

The chain employs TRBV5-6 and TRBJ2-7; 9 bases are shared with TRBD1. Trimming cost V 3 bases and J 1 base; bases outside gene matches: 5. This CDR3 comprises 15 residues. Per the germline V gene, CDR1 is SGHDT and CDR2 is YYEEEE. The DNA for the CDR3 is TGTGCCAGCAGCTGGGCGGGACAGGGATCCTACGAGCAGTACTTC. Protein sequence: CASSWAGQGSYEQYF.

Points on this clone: Other DNA sequences in the sample encode the same CDR3. The chain recombines TRBV6-1 with TRBJ2-5; TRBD2 agrees at 15 bases. The CDR3 totals 15 residues. With 4 bases clipped from V and 5 bases from J, the junction kept 2 bases outside the gene matches. Germline CDR1 and CDR2: MNHNS and SASEGT. The CDR3 region has the DNA TGTGCCAGCAGTGGGACTAGCGGGGGGGCCGAGACCCAGTACTTC. It is translated as CASSGTSGGAETQYF.

The chain couples TRBV5-6 to TRBJ2-7; D possibly corresponds to TRBD1 (5 bases). CDR1 and CDR2 (germline): SGHDT, YYEEEE. The V end lost 2 bases, the J end lost 6 bases, and 12 bases lay between the germline ends. The CDR3 spans 13 residues. The CDR3 nucleotides are TGTGCCAGCAGCTTTATTAAAGGGGCCGAGCAGTACTTC. Residues: CASSFIKGAEQYF.

The V call is TRBV10-3, the J call TRBJ1-2, with no clear D. The CDR3 contains 14 residues. Germline assignment: CDR1 ENHRY and CDR2 SYGVKD. V lost 3 bases and J 1 base, leaving 9 bases between the germline ends. CDR3 sequence (DNA): TGTGCCATCAGTGATGGTTCTAGTAACTATGGCTACACCTTC. It codes for CAISDGSSNYGYTF.

The chain couples TRBV5-6 to TRBJ2-7; no firm D call. Per germline, CDR1 SGHDT and CDR2 YYEEEE. CDR3 length equals 15 residues. Between the trimmed V and J ends, which lost 3 bases and 2 bases, there was a span of 15 bases. CDR3 loop: CASSSYDITTYEQYF. DNA of the CDR3: TGTGCCAGCAGCTCCTATGACATTACGACCTACGAGCAGTACTTC.

This chain connects TRBV4-2 to TRBJ2-1, with 9 bases lining up with TRBD1. CDR1 and CDR2 from the germline V gene are LGHNA and YNFKEQ. There are 16 residues in the CDR3. With V trimmed by 0 bases and J by 9 bases, 9 bases remained unmatched. The CDR3 loop reads CASSQETGGRVGEQFF. CDR3 bases: TGTGCCAGCAGCCAAGAAACAGGGGGCCGGGTGGGTGAGCAGTTCTTC.

V and J are TRBV27 and TRBJ2-5, with 7 bases that match TRBD2. V was pared by 3 bases and J by 0 bases, with 7 bases of the junction left unmatched. The CDR3 totals 16 residues. Germline-derived CDR1 and CDR2 are MNHEY and SMNVEV (reference sequence). The CDR3 loop reads CASSLGGVGYQETQYF. As DNA, the CDR3 is TGTGCCAGCAGTTTGGGAGGGGTGGGGTACCAAGAGACCCAGTACTTC.

V is TRBV7-6 and J is TRBJ2-7; tentative D call: TRBD1 (6 bases). CDR1 and CDR2 (germline): SGHVS, FNYEAQ. This CDR3 is 13 amino acids long. V lost 5 bases and J 5 bases, leaving 13 bases between the germline ends. CDR3 DNA sequence: TGTGCCAGCAGCGCTCCCCCAGGGGACGAGCAGTACTTC. Translated: CASSAPPGDEQYF.

The chain carries TRBV11-2 and TRBJ1-1; D is ambiguous. Trimming took off 2 bases at V and 0 bases at J, with 13 bases between the two ends. CDR3 length: 16 amino acids. CDR1 and CDR2 from the germline V gene are SGHAT and FQNNGV. CDR3 DNA: TGTGCCAGCAGCTTAAAGAGGCTGGGTGTGAACACTGAAGCTTTCTTT. Its protein is CASSLKRLGVNTEAFF.